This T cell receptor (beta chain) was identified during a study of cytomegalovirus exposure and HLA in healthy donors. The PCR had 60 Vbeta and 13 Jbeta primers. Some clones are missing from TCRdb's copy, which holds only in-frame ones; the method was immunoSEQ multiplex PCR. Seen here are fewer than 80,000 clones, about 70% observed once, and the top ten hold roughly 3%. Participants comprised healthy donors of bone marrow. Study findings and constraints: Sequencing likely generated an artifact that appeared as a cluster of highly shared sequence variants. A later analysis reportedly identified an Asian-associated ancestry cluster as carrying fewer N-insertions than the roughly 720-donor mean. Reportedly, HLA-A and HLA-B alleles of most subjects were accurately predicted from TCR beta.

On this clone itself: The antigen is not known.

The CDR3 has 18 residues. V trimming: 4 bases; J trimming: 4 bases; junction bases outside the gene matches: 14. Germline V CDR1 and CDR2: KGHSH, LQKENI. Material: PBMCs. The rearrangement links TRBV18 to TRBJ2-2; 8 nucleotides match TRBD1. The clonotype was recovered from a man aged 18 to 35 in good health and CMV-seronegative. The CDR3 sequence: CASSQLSQGAPGTGELFF. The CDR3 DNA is TGTGCCAGCTCACAGCTCAGTCAGGGGGCGCCGGGCACCGGGGAGCTGTTTTTT.